Here is one T cell receptor (beta chain) with its context. Recruits, aged roughly 18 to 100 years, lived in 20 to 30 US areas. Cohorts were determined from participant-reported clinical history. Donors in Cohort 3 who had recovered were those with two negative PCRs, healthcare professional clearance, or resolution of their symptoms. As processed by the authors: The assay estimated nucleated cells by amplifying reference gene primers. This table comes from immunoSEQ multiplex PCR, and its TCRdb copy is limited to in-frame clones, with some not included. V and J calls and clone size come straight from that table; D and trimming were deduced from the DNA. The table includes some 270,000 clones, approximately 83% detected once. The data were obtained in a study of blood T cell repertoires in COVID-19. Germline-derived CDR1 and CDR2 are MDHEN and SYDVKM. V was shortened by 3 bases and J by 2 bases, with 8 bases between the two germline ends. The CDR3 loop spans 14 amino acids.

The receptor comes from a man aged 45-60 years who had recovered from COVID-19. Sequences were obtained from PBMCs or T cells enriched from blood (not recorded which). V gene TRBV28 combines with J gene TRBJ2-4; D is unclear. The CDR3 loop reads CASSFLESKNIQYF. The CDR3 DNA reads TGTGCCAGCAGTTTTTTAGAGTCCAAAAACATTCAGTACTTC.